This T cell receptor (beta chain) was sequenced during a study of OX40 agonist ivuxolimab in advanced cancers. This clone occurred once. The CDR3 totals 14 residues. Trimming removed 2 bases from V and 6 bases from J, with 14 bases in between. Germline V gene sequence: CDR1 SGHDT, CDR2 YYEEEE. The assay was immunoSEQ multiplex PCR, and TCRdb's table has in-frame clones only and misses some. The table shows 71,000 or so clones, with around 80% occurring only once. V and J are TRBV5-6 and TRBJ1-1; D perhaps matches TRBD1 (5 bases). The sequence was collected from an adult with an advanced solid tumor such as melanoma, head and neck, liver or kidney cancer. The sample consisted of CD4+ or CD8+ T cells sorted from blood, taken in a trial of the OX40 agonist ivuxolimab. The CDR3 DNA sequence: TGTGCCAGCAGCTTAGGGGTAGTAGGCTCTGAAGCTTTCTTT. It is translated as CASSLGVVGSEAFF.